This entry concerns a single T cell receptor beta chain. What it recognizes is unknown. Employing constant-segment primers, 5'RACE generated TCR alpha and TCR beta cDNA libraries bearing sample barcodes and UMIs. A single record per CDR3 protein comes from TCRdb applying MiXCR to the 5' RACE reads. The repertoire includes 470,000 or so distinct CDR3 sequences, 20% of them detected once, and about 8.1% sits in the top ten. These data originate in a study of T-cell memory formation after mild COVID-19. Overall study results and limits: Detection of some responders pre-infection suggested pre-existing cross-reactive memory T cells participated.

This TCR was sampled from an adult woman who had mild COVID-19 (a few samples of this study predate the infection). Cell type and time point are not known. The specimen was PBMCs or a T cell subset sorted from them (not recorded which).

CDR3 residues: CAWSVRSYEQYF. In nucleotides, the CDR3 is TGTGCCTGGAGTGTACGATCCTACGAGCAGTACTTC. This chain joins TRBV30 and TRBJ2-7; the D is unclear. Germline V lookup: CDR1 GTSNPN, CDR2 SVGIG (reference sequence). The CDR3 has 12 amino acids. V was trimmed by 0 bases and J by 1 base, leaving 4 bases between them. Full variable domain (missing parts from reference TRBV30 and TRBJ2-7): SQTIHQWPATLVQPVGSPLSLECTVEGTSNPNLYWYRQAAGRGLQLLFYSVGIGQISSEVPQNLSASRPQDRQFILSSKKLLLSDSGFYLCAWSVRSYEQYFGPGTRLTVT.